The clone carrying this T cell receptor beta chain has just a few counts. This sample was included in a study of T-cell memory formation after mild COVID-19. Overall study context: Largely, the TCR clusters proved donor specific.

TCRdb fed the 5' RACE reads into MiXCR, producing one record per CDR3 protein. The data contain about 300,000 distinct CDR3 sequences, approximately 20% of them seen just once; the ten biggest clones take up about 21%. With V trimmed by 5 bases and J by 7 bases, 11 bases remained unmatched. The length of the CDR3 is 16 residues. The sequence derives from a man younger than 30 who had mild COVID-19 (a few samples of this study predate the infection). Cell type and time point are not known. The rearrangement links TRBV12-3 or TRBV12-4 to TRBJ2-7; 13 bases align to TRBD2. Input material: PBMCs or a T cell subset sorted from them (not recorded which). CDR3 DNA sequence: TGTGCCAGCAGTGATGGACTAGCGGGGGTCCCTAGGGAGCAGTACTTC. This codes for CASSDGLAGVPREQYF.